Presented here are 31 T cell receptor beta chains from one specimen sequenced in a study of OX40 agonist ivuxolimab in advanced cancers. Some clones are missing from TCRdb's copy, which holds only in-frame ones; the method was immunoSEQ multiplex PCR. The sample includes some 30,000 clones, 75% to 85% of them seen just once. The material was CD4+ or CD8+ T cells sorted from blood, obtained in a trial of the OX40 agonist ivuxolimab. The source is an adult with an advanced solid tumor such as melanoma, head and neck, liver or kidney cancer.

CDR3 DNA: TGTGCCAGCAGCTTAGGACAGTTCTACGAGCAGTACTTC. Residues: CASSLGQFYEQYF. The chain has TRBV7-2 and TRBJ2-7, with D possibly matching TRBD1 (5 bases). Trimming removed 1 base from V and 3 bases from J, with 7 bases in between. The CDR3 runs 13 residues. Germline V gene lookup returns CDR1 SGHTA and CDR2 FQGNSA. Variable domain in full (rest from reference TRBV7-2 and TRBJ2-7): GAGVSQSPSNKVTEKGKDVELRCDPISGHTALYWYRQSLGQGLEFLIYFQGNSAPDKSGLPSDRFSAERTGGSVSTLTIQRTQQEDSAVYLCASSLGQFYEQYFGPGTRLTVT.

The gene calls are TRBV7-2 and TRBJ2-3, with D unresolved. V lost 1 base and J 9 bases, leaving 14 bases between the germline ends. The germline V gene has CDR1 SGHTA and CDR2 FQGNSA. This CDR3 has 14 amino acids. In DNA form, the CDR3 reads TGTGCCAGCAGCTTAGAGGTGGGCTCCGGCACGCAGTATTTT. It codes for CASSLEVGSGTQYF.

The chain is built from TRBV12-2 and TRBJ2-3; TRBD2, the D gene given by the table, was not confirmed from the DNA. TRBV12-2 is marked as a pseudogene. The CDR3 consists of 17 residues. The CDR3 nucleotides are TGTGCAAGTCGCTTCGGACTAGCGGGGGTGGGTCCAGATACGCAGTATTTT. Amino acid sequence: CASRFGLAGVGPDTQYF.

The CDR3: CASSPITVNTEAFF. The DNA of the CDR3 is TGTGCCAGCTCACCCATAACAGTAAACACTGAAGCTTTCTTT. The chain links TRBV18 to TRBJ1-1; D is ambiguous. Between the trimmed V and J ends, which lost 3 bases and 2 bases, there was a span of 10 bases. This CDR3 spans 14 amino acids. Germline V gene data show CDR1 as KGHSH and CDR2 as LQKENI.

This sequence joins TRBV11-2 and TRBJ1-6; D gene uncertain. Germline assignment: CDR1 SGHAT and CDR2 FQNNGV. Trimming removed 0 bases at V and 6 bases at J, with 9 bases between. This CDR3 has 15 amino acids. In DNA form, the CDR3 reads TGTGCCAGCAGCTTAGACACGGTCGGTAATTCACCCCTCCACTTT. Encoded protein: CASSLDTVGNSPLHF.

This chain joins TRBV14 and TRBJ2-7; no clear D. The germline CDR1 and CDR2 sequences are SGHDN and FVKESK. V lost 0 bases and J 2 bases, leaving 14 bases between the germline ends. CDR3 length: 16 residues. For the CDR3, the DNA is TGTGCCAGCAGCCAAGATTATGGGTCCGGACCCTACGAGCAGTACTTC. It is translated as CASSQDYGSGPYEQYF.

The J gene is TRBJ2-3, the V gene TRBV30; D is possibly TRBD1 (6 bases). The CDR3 extends over 15 amino acids. Germline V lookup: CDR1 GTSNPN, CDR2 SVGIG (reference sequence). Trimming cost V 2 bases and J 2 bases, with 14 bases left between them. The CDR3 loop reads CAWSPGHGNTDTQYF. The CDR3 coding sequence is TGTGCCTGGAGTCCGGGACACGGAAACACAGATACGCAGTATTTT. The variable domain in full, with the rest retrieved from reference TRBV30 and TRBJ2-3, is SQTIHQWPATLVQPVGSPLSLECTVEGTSNPNLYWYRQAAGRGLQLLFYSVGIGQISSEVPQNLSASRPQDRQFILSSKKLLLSDSGFYLCAWSPGHGNTDTQYFGPGTRLTVL.

The V and J genes are TRBV14 and TRBJ2-5; TRBD1 matches 8 bases. The CDR3 runs 16 residues. Germline CDR1 is SGHDN and CDR2 is FVKESK. J lost 5 bases, V lost 3 bases, and 11 bases had no gene match. The CDR3 loop is CASSHLSRGRGETQYF. CDR3 bases: TGTGCCAGCAGCCACCTGAGCAGGGGGCGAGGGGAGACCCAGTACTTC.

With respect to this clone: The CDR3 does not end in the conserved phenylalanine or tryptophan, so this is likely a read error. It is unclear where the CDR3 begins or ends on the DNA, so no DNA is shown, and the CDR3 is as TCRdb lists it. This CDR3 is CATSRETGTSIVNL. The chain links TRBV15 to TRBJ2-7; the table assigns TRBD1, which was not confirmed against the DNA. The CDR3 spans 14 residues, counting both ends. Per germline, CDR1 LNHNV and CDR2 YYDKDF (reference sequence).

The chain carries TRBV2 and TRBJ1-2; D is ambiguous. Trimming removed 2 bases at V and 6 bases at J, with 10 bases between. The CDR3 loop spans 13 amino acids. From germline, CDR1 is SNHLY and CDR2 FYNNEI. CDR3 amino acids: CASSENHIDGYTF. The CDR3 DNA reads TGTGCCAGCAGTGAAAACCATATAGATGGCTACACCTTC.

The chain recombines TRBV6-5 with TRBJ1-2; D possibly corresponds to TRBD1 (5 bases). Looked up from germline, CDR1 is MNHEY and CDR2 is SVGAGI. V lost 5 bases to trimming and J lost 7 bases, with 11 bases between them. The length of the CDR3 is 12 residues. The CDR3 DNA reads TGTGCCAGCAGTCATAGGGACTCTGGCTACACCTTC. Translating gives CASSHRDSGYTF.

The V and J genes are TRBV2 and TRBJ1-6, with D possibly matching TRBD1 (5 bases). V lost 1 base and J 10 bases, leaving 17 bases between the germline ends. CDR3 length: 16 amino acids. Germline V lookup: CDR1 SNHLY, CDR2 FYNNEI. In DNA form, the CDR3 reads TGTGCCAGCAGTGAAGGTAGTAGGCAGGGACGGTCACCCCTCCACTTT. Translated, it gives CASSEGSRQGRSPLHF.

CDR3 residues: CASRETLTNEKLFF. The CDR3 DNA sequence: TGTGCCAGCAGGGAGACACTCACTAATGAAAAACTGTTTTTT. The J gene is TRBJ1-4, the V gene TRBV7-2; D gene ambiguous. Germline loops: CDR1 SGHTA, CDR2 FQGNSA. Trimming stripped 6 bases from V and 2 bases from J, with 10 bases between. This CDR3 has 14 amino acids.

The V gene is TRBV5-1, the J gene TRBJ2-7; 7 positions agree with TRBD2. The V gene's germline CDR1 is SGHRS and CDR2 YFSETQ. V lost 0 bases, J lost 0 bases, and 3 bases stayed unmatched. The CDR3 runs to 15 residues. The CDR3 DNA reads as TGCGCCAGCAGCTTGGTGTCTAGCGGCTCCTACGAGCAGTACTTC. Its translation: CASSLVSSGSYEQYF.

The CDR3 reads CASSSRLAGSSLSKNIQYF. CDR3 nucleotide sequence: TGTGCCAGCAGTTCCCGACTAGCGGGTAGTAGTTTATCCAAAAACATTCAGTACTTC. The chain has TRBV28 and TRBJ2-4; 10 bases align to TRBD2. The CDR3 consists of 19 residues. The junction had 14 bases not matched to a gene; V was cut back by 4 bases and J by 2 bases. CDR1 is MDHEN, CDR2 SYDVKM, per germline.

This clone was recorded once. The chain uses TRBV19 and TRBJ1-6; unclear D gene. Germline V gives CDR1 LNHDA, CDR2 SQIVND (reference sequence). Trimming removed 1 base at V and 5 bases at J, with 6 bases between. The CDR3 spans 14 residues. CDR3 bases: TGTGCCAGTAGTATAGTACTGAATAATTCACCCCTCCACTTT. This translates into CASSIVLNNSPLHF.

In this sample, this clone turned up a few times. The genes are TRBV10-3 and TRBJ2-1, with D perhaps TRBD1 (6 bases). The CDR3 loop spans 13 amino acids. Per the germline V gene, CDR1 is ENHRY and CDR2 is SYGVKD. The V and J ends lost 8 bases and 2 bases respectively, with 10 bases between them. CDR3 protein: CAIQQGAYNEQFF. The DNA for the CDR3 is TGTGCCATCCAACAGGGAGCCTACAATGAGCAGTTCTTC.

The rearrangement joins TRBV7-9 to TRBJ2-2; 11 positions agree with TRBD2. The CDR3 sequence is 19 residues long. Germline loops: CDR1 SEHNR, CDR2 FQNEAQ (reference sequence). J was trimmed by 0 bases and V by 0 bases; bases with no gene match: 6. Here the CDR3 reads CASSLAKLAGATNTGELFF. As DNA, the CDR3 is TGTGCCAGCAGCTTAGCGAAACTAGCGGGGGCCACGAACACCGGGGAGCTGTTTTTT. The full variable domain, its missing parts supplied by reference TRBV7-9 and TRBJ2-2, is DTGVSQNPRHKITKRGQNVTFRCDPISEHNRLYWYRQTLGQGPEFLTYFQNEAQLEKSRLLSDRFSAERPKGSFSTLEIQRTEQGDSAMYLCASSLAKLAGATNTGELFFGEGSRLTVL.

This chain links TRBV7-6 with TRBJ1-6, with D uncertain. V lost 1 base and J 6 bases, leaving 4 bases between the germline ends. The V gene's germline CDR1 is SGHVS and CDR2 FNYEAQ. CDR3 size: 13 residues. The DNA for the CDR3 is TGTGCCAGCAGCTTAGACAGTAATTCACCCCTCCACTTT. It is translated as CASSLDSNSPLHF.

The V and J genes are TRBV7-9 and TRBJ1-2; tentatively, D is TRBD1 (6 bases). There are 15 residues in the CDR3. Germline V gene lookup returns CDR1 SEHNR and CDR2 FQNEAQ (reference sequence). Trimming removed 5 bases at V and 5 bases at J, with 18 bases between. The CDR3 bases are TGTGCCAGCAGCCCGGGGGGCAGCACTTCTTATGGCTACACCTTC. Its protein is CASSPGGSTSYGYTF.

The rearrangement links TRBV28 to TRBJ2-7; no firm D call. Germline lookup yields CDR1 MDHEN and CDR2 SYDVKM. This CDR3 is 11 amino acids long. The V end lost 11 bases, the J end lost 5 bases, and 13 bases lay between the germline ends. This chain's CDR3 is CASASGDEQYF. The CDR3 DNA is TGTGCCTCGGCCAGTGGGGACGAGCAGTACTTC.

This clone came up a few times. The CDR3 protein is CAISPLMEQYF. The CDR3 coding sequence is TGTGCCATCAGTCCCCTCATGGAGCAGTACTTC. This sequence joins TRBV10-3 and TRBJ2-7, with unresolved D. Trimming stripped 5 bases from V and 7 bases from J, with 9 bases between. This CDR3 is built from 11 residues. Germline CDR1 ENHRY, CDR2 SYGVKD.

The chain couples TRBV5-1 to TRBJ2-3; D not certain. Trimming took 10 bases from V and 8 from J, leaving 23 bases between them. Germline V gene sequence: CDR1 SGHRS, CDR2 YFSETQ. The CDR3 covers 14 residues. The CDR3 DNA follows: TGCGCCTCCCTCCCCGGATTCCAGTCGGGTACGCAGTATTTT. Translation: CASLPGFQSGTQYF.

The genes are TRBV28 and TRBJ2-6, with a possible D match to TRBD2 (5 bases). The CDR3 spans 15 residues. The germline CDR1 and CDR2 sequences are MDHEN and SYDVKM. The V and J ends lost 5 bases and 4 bases respectively, with 12 bases between them. The CDR3 DNA reads TGTGCCAGCAGTCTTGGGAGTTCAGGGGCCAACGTCCTGACTTTC. Translated, it gives CASSLGSSGANVLTF.

V usage is TRBV29-1 and J usage is TRBJ2-5; D unclear. Per germline, CDR1 SQVTM and CDR2 ANQGSEA. The CDR3 loop spans 12 amino acids. V lost 3 bases to trimming and J lost 3 bases, with 8 bases between them. The CDR3 loop is CSVEHLKETQYF. In DNA, the CDR3 is TGCAGCGTTGAGCACCTTAAAGAGACCCAGTACTTC. Filled out from reference TRBV29-1 and TRBJ2-5, the complete variable domain reads SAVISQKPSRDICQRGTSLTIQCQVDSQVTMMFWYRQQPGQSLTLIATANQGSEATYESGFVIDKFPISRPNLTFSTLTVSNMSPEDSSIYLCSVEHLKETQYFGPGTRLLVL.

The chain links TRBV7-9 to TRBJ1-5, with D uncertain. CDR1 is SEHNR, CDR2 FQNEAQ, per germline (reference sequence). V dropped 5 bases and J dropped 7 bases, with 9 bases sitting between them. The CDR3 is 12 amino acids. The CDR3 DNA is TGTGCCAGCAGCCGAGAGGCCCAGCCCCAGCATTTT. Protein product: CASSREAQPQHF.

V is TRBV28 and J is TRBJ1-2; D is ambiguous. This CDR3 is 13 amino acids long. The germline CDR1 and CDR2 sequences are MDHEN and SYDVKM. V shed 6 bases and J shed 4 bases, with 12 bases lying between them. CDR3 sequence (DNA): TGTGCCAGCAGCCTGCTCAGCCGCTATGGCTACACCTTC. It translates to CASSLLSRYGYTF.

This sequence joins TRBV9 and TRBJ2-3; no reliable D call. This CDR3 is built from 15 residues. The germline V gene has CDR1 SGDLS and CDR2 YYNGEE. V was pared by 3 bases and J by 3 bases, with 14 bases between. Here the CDR3 reads CASSGGLVITDTQYF. The CDR3, as DNA: TGTGCCAGCAGCGGGGGTCTAGTTATAACAGATACGCAGTATTTT.

This clone turned up a few times. This sequence joins TRBV5-1 and TRBJ1-1; no reliable D call. This CDR3 is 15 amino acids long. Germline V lookup: CDR1 SGHRS, CDR2 YFSETQ. Trimming removed 3 bases at V and 3 bases at J, with 15 bases between. CDR3 loop: CASSSDGYEDTEAFF. The CDR3 region has the DNA TGCGCCAGCAGCTCGGACGGCTATGAGGACACTGAAGCTTTCTTT.

Details on this clone: This specimen includes other DNA sequences encoding the same CDR3. The CDR3 protein is CASSQAGELFF. CDR3 nucleotide sequence: TGTGCCAGCAGCCAGGCCGGGGAGCTGTTTTTT. The chain employs TRBV11-3 and TRBJ2-2; D gene uncertain. Germline V lookup: CDR1 SGHNT, CDR2 YENEEA. This CDR3 contains 11 residues. The V gene lost 5 bases and the J gene lost 6 bases, with 4 bases spanning the gap.

The chain has TRBV7-2 and TRBJ1-1; D call uncertain. This CDR3 region has 15 residues. Trimming shortened V by 5 bases and J by 0 bases, and 13 bases separated the two germline ends. Looked up from germline, CDR1 is SGHTA and CDR2 is FQGNSA. CDR3 DNA sequence: TGTGCCAGCAGCCGAGGCGGGATCATGAACACTGAAGCTTTCTTT. Protein product: CASSRGGIMNTEAFF. The full variable domain, with the rest looked up from reference TRBV7-2 and TRBJ1-1, is GAGVSQSPSNKVTEKGKDVELRCDPISGHTALYWYRQSLGQGLEFLIYFQGNSAPDKSGLPSDRFSAERTGGSVSTLTIQRTQQEDSAVYLCASSRGGIMNTEAFFGQGTRLTVV.